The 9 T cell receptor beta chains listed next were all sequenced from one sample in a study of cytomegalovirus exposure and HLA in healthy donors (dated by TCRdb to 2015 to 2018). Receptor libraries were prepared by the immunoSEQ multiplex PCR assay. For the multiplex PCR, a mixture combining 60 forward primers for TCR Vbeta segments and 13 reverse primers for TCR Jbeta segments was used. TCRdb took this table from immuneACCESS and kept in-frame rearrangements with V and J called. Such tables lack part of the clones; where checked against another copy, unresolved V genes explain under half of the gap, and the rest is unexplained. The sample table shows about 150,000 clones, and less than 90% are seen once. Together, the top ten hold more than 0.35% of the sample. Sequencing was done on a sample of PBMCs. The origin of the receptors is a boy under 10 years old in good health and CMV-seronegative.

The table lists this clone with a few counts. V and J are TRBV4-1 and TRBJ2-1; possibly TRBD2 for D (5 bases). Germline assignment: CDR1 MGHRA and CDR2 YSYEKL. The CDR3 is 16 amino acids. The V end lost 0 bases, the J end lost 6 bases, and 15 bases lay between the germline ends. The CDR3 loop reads CASSQDVASGINEQFF. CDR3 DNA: TGCGCCAGCAGCCAAGACGTAGCAAGCGGAATCAATGAGCAGTTCTTC.

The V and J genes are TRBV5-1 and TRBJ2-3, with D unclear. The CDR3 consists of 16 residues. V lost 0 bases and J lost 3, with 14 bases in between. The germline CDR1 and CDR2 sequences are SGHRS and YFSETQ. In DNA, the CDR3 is TGCGCCAGCAGCTTGGCCGGTCAGGCTGGGACAGATACGCAGTATTTT. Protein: CASSLAGQAGTDTQYF.

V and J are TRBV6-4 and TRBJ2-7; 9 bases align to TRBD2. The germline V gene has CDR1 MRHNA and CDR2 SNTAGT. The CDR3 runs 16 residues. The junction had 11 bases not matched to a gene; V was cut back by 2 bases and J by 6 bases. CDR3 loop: CASSDPLAGDPSEQYF. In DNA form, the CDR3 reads TGTGCCAGCAGTGACCCATTAGCGGGAGATCCGTCCGAGCAGTACTTC.

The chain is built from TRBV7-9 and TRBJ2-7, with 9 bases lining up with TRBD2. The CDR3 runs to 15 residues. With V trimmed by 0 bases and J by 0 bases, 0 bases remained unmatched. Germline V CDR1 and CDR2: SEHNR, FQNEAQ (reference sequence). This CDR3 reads CASSLATSGSYEQYF. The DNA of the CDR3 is TGTGCCAGCAGCTTAGCGACTAGCGGCTCCTACGAGCAGTACTTC.

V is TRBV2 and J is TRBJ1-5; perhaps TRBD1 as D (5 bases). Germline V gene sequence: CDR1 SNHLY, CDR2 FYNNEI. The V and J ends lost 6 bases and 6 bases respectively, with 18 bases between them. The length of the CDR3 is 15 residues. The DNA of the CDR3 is TGTGCCAGCAGGGAGGTCGGGGGAGGGAGTCAGCCCCAGCATTTT. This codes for CASREVGGGSQPQHF. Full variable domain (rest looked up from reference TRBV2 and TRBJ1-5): EPEVTQTPSHQVTQMGQEVILRCVPISNHLYFYWYRQILGQKVEFLVSFYNNEISEKSEIFDDQFSVERPDGSNFTLKIRSTKLEDSAMYFCASREVGGGSQPQHFGDGTRLSIL.

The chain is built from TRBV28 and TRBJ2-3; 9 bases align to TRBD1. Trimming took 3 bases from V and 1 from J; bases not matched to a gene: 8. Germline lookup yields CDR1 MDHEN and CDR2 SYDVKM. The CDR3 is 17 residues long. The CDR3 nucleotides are TGTGCCAGCAGTTTTGGGAATCGGGACAGGGGCACAGATACGCAGTATTTT. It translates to CASSFGNRDRGTDTQYF.

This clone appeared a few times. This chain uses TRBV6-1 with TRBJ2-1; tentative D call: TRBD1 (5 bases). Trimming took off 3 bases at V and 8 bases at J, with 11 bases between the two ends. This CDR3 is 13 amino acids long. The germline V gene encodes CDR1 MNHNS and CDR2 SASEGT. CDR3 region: CASSDQGGDEQFF. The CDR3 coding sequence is TGTGCCAGCAGTGACCAGGGTGGGGATGAGCAGTTCTTC.

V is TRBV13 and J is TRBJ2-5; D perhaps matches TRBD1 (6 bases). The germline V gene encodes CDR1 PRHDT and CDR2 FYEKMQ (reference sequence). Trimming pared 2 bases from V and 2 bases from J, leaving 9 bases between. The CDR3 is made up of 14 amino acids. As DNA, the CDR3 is TGTGCCAGCAGCTTACGGACAGTGCAAGAGACCCAGTACTTC. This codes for CASSLRTVQETQYF.

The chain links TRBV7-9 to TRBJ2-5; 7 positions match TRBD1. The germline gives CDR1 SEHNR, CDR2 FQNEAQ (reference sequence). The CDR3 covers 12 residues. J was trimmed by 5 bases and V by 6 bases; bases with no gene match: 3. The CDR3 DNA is TGTGCCAGCAGAAAAGGGGGCGAGACCCAGTACTTC. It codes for CASRKGGETQYF.